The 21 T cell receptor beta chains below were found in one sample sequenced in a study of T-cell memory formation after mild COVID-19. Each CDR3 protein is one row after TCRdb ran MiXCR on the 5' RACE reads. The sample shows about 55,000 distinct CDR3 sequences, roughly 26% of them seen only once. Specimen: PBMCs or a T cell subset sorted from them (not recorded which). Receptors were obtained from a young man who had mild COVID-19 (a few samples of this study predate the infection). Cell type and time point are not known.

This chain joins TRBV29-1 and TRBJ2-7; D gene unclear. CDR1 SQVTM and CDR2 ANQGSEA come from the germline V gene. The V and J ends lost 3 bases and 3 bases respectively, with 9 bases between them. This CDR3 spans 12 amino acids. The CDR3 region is CSVEDQSYEQYF. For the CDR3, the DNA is TGCAGCGTTGAGGACCAGAGCTACGAGCAGTACTTC.

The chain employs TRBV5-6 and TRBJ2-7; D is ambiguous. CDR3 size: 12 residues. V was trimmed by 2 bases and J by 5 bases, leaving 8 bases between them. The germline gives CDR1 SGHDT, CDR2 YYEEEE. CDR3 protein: CASSFTADEQYV. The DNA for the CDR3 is TGTGCCAGCAGCTTTACAGCCGACGAGCAGTACGTC.

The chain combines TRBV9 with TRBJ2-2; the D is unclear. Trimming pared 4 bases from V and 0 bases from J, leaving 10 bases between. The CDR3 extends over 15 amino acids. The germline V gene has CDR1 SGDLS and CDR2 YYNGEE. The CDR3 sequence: CASSHRSTNTGELFF. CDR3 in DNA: TGTGCCAGCAGCCATAGGAGCACGAACACCGGGGAGCTGTTTTTT.

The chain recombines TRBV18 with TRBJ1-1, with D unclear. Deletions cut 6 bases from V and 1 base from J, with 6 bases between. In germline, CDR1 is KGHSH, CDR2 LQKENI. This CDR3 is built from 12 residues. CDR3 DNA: TGTGCCAGCTCGTGGGGGAACACTGAAGCTTTCTTT. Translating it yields CASSWGNTEAFF.

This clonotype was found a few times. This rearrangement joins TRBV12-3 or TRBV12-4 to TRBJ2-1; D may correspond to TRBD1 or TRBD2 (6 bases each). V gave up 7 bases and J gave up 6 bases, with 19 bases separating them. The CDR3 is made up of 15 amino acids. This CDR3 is CASTRGGRHGNEQFF. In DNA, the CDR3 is TGTGCCAGCACCCGAGGGGGGAGGCATGGCAATGAGCAGTTCTTC.

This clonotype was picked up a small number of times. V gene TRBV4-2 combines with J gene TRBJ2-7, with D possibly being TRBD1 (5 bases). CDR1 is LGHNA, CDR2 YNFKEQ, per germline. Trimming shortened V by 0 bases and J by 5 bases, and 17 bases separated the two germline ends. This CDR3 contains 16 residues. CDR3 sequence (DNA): TGTGCCAGCAGCCAAGAGTCAGGGATTCTTCGGGACGAGCAGTACTTC. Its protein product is CASSQESGILRDEQYF.

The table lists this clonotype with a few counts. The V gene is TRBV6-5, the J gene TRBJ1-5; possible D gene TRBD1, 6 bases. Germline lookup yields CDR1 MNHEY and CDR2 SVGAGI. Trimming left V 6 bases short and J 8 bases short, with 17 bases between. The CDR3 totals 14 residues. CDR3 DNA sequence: TGTGCCAGCAGCCACGTCAGGGGCGGGAAGCCCCAGCATTTT. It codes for CASSHVRGGKPQHF.

The CDR3 loop reads CASSLPNQPQHF. Here the CDR3 DNA reads TGTGCCAGCAGTTTACCCAATCAGCCCCAGCATTTT. This chain links TRBV27 with TRBJ1-5; the D is unclear. CDR1 and CDR2 (germline): MNHEY, SMNVEV (reference sequence). V was cut by 2 bases and J by 3 bases, with 2 bases left in between. The length of the CDR3 is 12 residues.

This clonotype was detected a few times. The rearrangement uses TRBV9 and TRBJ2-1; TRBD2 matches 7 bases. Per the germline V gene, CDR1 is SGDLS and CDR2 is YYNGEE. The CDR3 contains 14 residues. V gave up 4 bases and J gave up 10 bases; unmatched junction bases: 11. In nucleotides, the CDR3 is TGTGCCAGCAGCACCGGACTAGTAGTACTAGAGCAGTTCTTC. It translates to CASSTGLVVLEQFF.

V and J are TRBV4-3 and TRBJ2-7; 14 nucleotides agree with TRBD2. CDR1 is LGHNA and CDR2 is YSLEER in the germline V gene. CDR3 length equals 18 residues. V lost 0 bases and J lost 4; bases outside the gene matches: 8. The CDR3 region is CASSQERGLAGGSYEQYF. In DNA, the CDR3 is TGCGCCAGCAGCCAAGAGCGAGGACTAGCGGGGGGCTCTTACGAGCAGTACTTC.

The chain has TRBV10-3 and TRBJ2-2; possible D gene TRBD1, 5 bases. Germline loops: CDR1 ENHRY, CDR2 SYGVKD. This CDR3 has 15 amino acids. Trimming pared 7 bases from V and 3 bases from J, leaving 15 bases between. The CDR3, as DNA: TGTGCCATCACCGAGTCGGAAGGGGACACCGGGGAGCTGTTTTTT. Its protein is CAITESEGDTGELFF.

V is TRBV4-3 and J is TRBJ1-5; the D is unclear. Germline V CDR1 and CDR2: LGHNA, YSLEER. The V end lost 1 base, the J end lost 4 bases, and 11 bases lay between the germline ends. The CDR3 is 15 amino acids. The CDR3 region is CASSQGFLANQPQHF. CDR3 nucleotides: TGCGCCAGCAGCCAAGGATTTCTAGCGAATCAGCCCCAGCATTTT.

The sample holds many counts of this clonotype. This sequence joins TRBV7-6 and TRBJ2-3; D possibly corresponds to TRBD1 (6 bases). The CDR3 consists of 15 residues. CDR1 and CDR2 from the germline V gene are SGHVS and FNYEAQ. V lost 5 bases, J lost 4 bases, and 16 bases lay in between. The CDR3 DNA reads TGTGCCAGCAGCCTGGCCACAGGGCGCGCAGATACGCAGTATTTT. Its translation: CASSLATGRADTQYF.

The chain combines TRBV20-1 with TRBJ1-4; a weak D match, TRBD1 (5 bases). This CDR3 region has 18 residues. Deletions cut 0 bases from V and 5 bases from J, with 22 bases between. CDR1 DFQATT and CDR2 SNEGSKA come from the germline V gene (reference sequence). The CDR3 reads CSARDLAPGRGRNEKLFF. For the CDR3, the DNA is TGCAGTGCTAGAGATCTTGCCCCAGGGCGGGGGAGGAATGAAAAACTGTTTTTT.

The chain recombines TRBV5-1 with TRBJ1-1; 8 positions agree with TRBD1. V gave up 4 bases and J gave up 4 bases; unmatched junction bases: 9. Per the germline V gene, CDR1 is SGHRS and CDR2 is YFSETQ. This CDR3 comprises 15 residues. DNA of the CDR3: TGCGCCAGCAGCCCAAGGACAGGGTCCGGCACTGAAGCTTTCTTT. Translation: CASSPRTGSGTEAFF.

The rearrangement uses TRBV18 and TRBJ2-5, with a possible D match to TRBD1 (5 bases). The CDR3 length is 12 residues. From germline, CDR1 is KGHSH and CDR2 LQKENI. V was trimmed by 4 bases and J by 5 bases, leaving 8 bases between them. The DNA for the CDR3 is TGTGCCAGCTCACGGAAGGGGGAGACCCAGTACTTC. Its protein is CASSRKGETQYF.

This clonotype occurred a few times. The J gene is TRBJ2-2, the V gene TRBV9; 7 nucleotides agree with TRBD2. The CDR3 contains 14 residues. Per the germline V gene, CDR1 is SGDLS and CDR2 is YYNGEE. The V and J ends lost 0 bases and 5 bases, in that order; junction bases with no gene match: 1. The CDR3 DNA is TGTGCCAGCAGCGTAGGCGGGGGAACCGGGGAGCTGTTTTTT. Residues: CASSVGGGTGELFF.

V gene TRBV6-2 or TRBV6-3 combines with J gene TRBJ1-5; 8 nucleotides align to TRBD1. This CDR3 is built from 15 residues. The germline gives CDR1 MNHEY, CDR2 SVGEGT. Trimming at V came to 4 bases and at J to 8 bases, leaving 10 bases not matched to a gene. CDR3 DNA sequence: TGTGCCAGCAGTTGGACAGGGTTCCAGGGGGAGCCCCAGCATTTT. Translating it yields CASSWTGFQGEPQHF.

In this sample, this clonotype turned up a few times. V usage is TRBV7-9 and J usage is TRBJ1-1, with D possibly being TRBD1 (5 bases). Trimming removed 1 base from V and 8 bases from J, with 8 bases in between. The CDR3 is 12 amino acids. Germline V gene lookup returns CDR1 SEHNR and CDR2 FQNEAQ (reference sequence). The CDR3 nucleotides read TGTGCCAGCAGCTTAGGGGGCCCCGAAGCTTTCTTT. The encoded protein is CASSLGGPEAFF. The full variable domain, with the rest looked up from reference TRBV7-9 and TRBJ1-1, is DTGVSQNPRHKITKRGQNVTFRCDPISEHNRLYWYRQTLGQGPEFLTYFQNEAQLEKSRLLSDRFSAERPKGSFSTLEIQRTEQGDSAMYLCASSLGGPEAFFGQGTRLTVV.

CDR3 DNA: TGTGCCAGCAGTGGCCCAAACGGGGGGGCGTTAGATACGCAGTATTTT. Translating it yields CASSGPNGGALDTQYF. The J gene is TRBJ2-3, the V gene TRBV27, with 8 bases aligning to TRBD2. V gave up 5 bases and J gave up 5 bases; unmatched junction bases: 12. Germline lookup yields CDR1 MNHEY and CDR2 SMNVEV (reference sequence). CDR3 size: 16 residues.

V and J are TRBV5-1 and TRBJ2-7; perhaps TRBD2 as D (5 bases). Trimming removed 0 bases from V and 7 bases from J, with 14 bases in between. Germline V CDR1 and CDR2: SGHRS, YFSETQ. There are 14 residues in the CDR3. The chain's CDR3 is CASSLGPQAGEQYV. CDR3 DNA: TGCGCCAGCAGCTTGGGTCCCCAGGCGGGTGAGCAGTACGTC.